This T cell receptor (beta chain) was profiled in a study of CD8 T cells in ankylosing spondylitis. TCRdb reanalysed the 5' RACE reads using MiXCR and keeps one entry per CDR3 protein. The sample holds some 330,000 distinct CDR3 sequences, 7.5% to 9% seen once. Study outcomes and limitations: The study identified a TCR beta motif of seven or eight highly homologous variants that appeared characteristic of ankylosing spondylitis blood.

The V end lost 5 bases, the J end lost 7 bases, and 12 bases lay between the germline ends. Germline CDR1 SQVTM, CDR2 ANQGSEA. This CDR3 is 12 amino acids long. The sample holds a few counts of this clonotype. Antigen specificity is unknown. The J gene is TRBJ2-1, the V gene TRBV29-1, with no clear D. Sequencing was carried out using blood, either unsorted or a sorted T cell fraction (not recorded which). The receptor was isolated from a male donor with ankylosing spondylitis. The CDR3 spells CSVKEVGNEQFF. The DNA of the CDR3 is TGCAGCGTTAAGGAAGTGGGGAATGAGCAGTTCTTC.